This is a list of T cell receptor beta chains from one sample in a study of blood T cell repertoires in COVID-19. Only in-frame clones appear in the TCRdb table, and some are missing; sequencing was by immunoSEQ multiplex PCR. Among about 50,000 clones listed, approximately 85% were seen once. Material for sequencing was peripheral blood. The receptors come from a man aged 60-69 years with acute or convalescent COVID-19. Both conserved end residues are part of each CDR3. A D gene is named only where the DNA matches it firmly. Size tells how often a clone was seen (once, few, many) or the class of an expanded clone, and some rows leave it out.

>TRBV28|TRBD1|-|TRBJ2-5
CASSPRTGKGKETQYF
TGTGCCAGCAGTCCACGGACAGGGAAGGGCAAAGAGACCCAGTACTTC
>TRBV6-1|-|-|TRBJ1-6
CASSELGGAKSPLHF
TGTGCCAGCAGTGAACTCGGGGGGGCAAAATCACCCCTCCACTTT
>TRBV18|-|few|TRBJ1-2
CASSQQGNHGYTF
TGTGCCAGCTCACAACAGGGTAATCATGGCTACACCTTC
>TRBV2|-|-|TRBJ1-6
CASSLLNRDSNSPLHF
TGTGCCAGCAGCCTCCTCAACCGGGATTCTAATTCACCCCTCCACTTT
>TRBV19|TRBD1|-|TRBJ1-1
CASSDRGEAFF
TGTGCCAGTAGTGACAGGGGAGAAGCTTTCTTT
>TRBV28|TRBD2|-|TRBJ2-1
CASVRPSGRSSYNEQFF
TGTGCCAGCGTTCGGCCTAGCGGGCGGAGCTCCTACAATGAGCAGTTCTTC
>TRBV12-3/TRBV12-4|-|-|TRBJ1-1
CASSLAANTEAFF
TGTGCCAGCAGTTTGGCGGCTAACACTGAAGCTTTCTTT
>TRBV28|-|-|TRBJ2-7
CASSTGGGPLYEQYF
TGTGCCAGCAGTACAGGGGGGGGGCCTCTCTACGAGCAGTACTTC
>TRBV11-2|-|-|TRBJ1-1
CASRDPGGEAFF
TGTGCCAGCAGAGACCCGGGGGGTGAAGCTTTCTTT
>TRBV4-2|TRBD2|-|TRBJ2-7
CASSQVLAGGPYEQYF
TGTGCCAGCAGCCAAGTACTAGCGGGGGGTCCCTACGAGCAGTACTTC
>TRBV28|-|few|TRBJ1-1
CASSRSGQLMNTEAFF
TGTGCCAGCAGCCGTAGCGGGCAGCTCATGAACACTGAAGCTTTCTTT
>TRBV4-1|TRBD2|-|TRBJ2-7
CASSQDGAGTSGGEQYF
TGCGCCAGCAGCCAAGACGGGGCTGGGACTAGCGGGGGTGAGCAGTACTTC
>TRBV4-1|TRBD2|-|TRBJ2-1
CASSQEVISGRGEQFF
TGCGCCAGCAGCCAAGAGGTTATTAGCGGGAGAGGTGAGCAGTTCTTC
>TRBV27|TRBD2|-|TRBJ2-2
CASSGLAGIPGELFF
TGTGCCAGCAGCGGACTAGCGGGAATCCCCGGGGAGCTGTTTTTT
>TRBV28|TRBD2|-|TRBJ2-5
CAVRGAGVVETQYF
TGTGCCGTTCGCGGAGCGGGAGTGGTGGAGACCCAGTACTTC
>TRBV28|TRBD1|-|TRBJ1-1
CASSLILRGVEAFF
TGTGCCAGCAGTCTCATACTCAGGGGGGTTGAAGCTTTCTTT
>TRBV28|TRBD2|-|TRBJ2-3
CASSSRLAGETDTQYF
TGTGCCAGCAGTTCCCGACTAGCGGGAGAGACAGATACGCAGTATTTT
>TRBV7-3|TRBD1|-|TRBJ2-2
CASRRDREDTGELFF
TGTGCCAGCAGACGGGACAGGGAGGACACCGGGGAGCTGTTTTTT
>TRBV19|TRBD1|-|TRBJ1-1
CASSWDRDTEAFF
TGTGCCAGTAGCTGGGACAGGGACACTGAAGCTTTCTTT
>TRBV27|TRBD2|-|TRBJ2-2
CASSLEWRQTSAGELFF
TGTGCCAGCAGTTTAGAGTGGAGACAGACTAGCGCCGGGGAGCTGTTTTTT
>TRBV7-2|TRBD1|-|TRBJ2-5
CASRRPGQGETQYF
TGTGCCAGCAGGAGGCCGGGACAGGGAGAGACCCAGTACTTC
>TRBV5-5|-|-|TRBJ1-2
CASSLEGRVWYGYTF
TGTGCCAGCAGCTTGGAGGGCAGGGTCTGGTATGGCTACACCTTC
>TRBV3-1/TRBV3-2|-|-|TRBJ1-1
CASSQEDRNTEAFF
TGTGCCAGCAGCCAGGAGGACAGGAACACTGAAGCTTTCTTT
>TRBV3-1/TRBV3-2|-|-|TRBJ2-1
CASRNSIPWSNEQFF
TGTGCCAGCAGAAATTCTATTCCGTGGTCGAATGAGCAGTTCTTC
>TRBV19|-|once|TRBJ2-7
CASSIGGGDEQYF
TGTGCCAGTAGTATAGGGGGCGGGGACGAGCAGTACTTC
>TRBV9|-|-|TRBJ1-2
CASSVAPQGHGYTF
TGTGCCAGCAGCGTAGCCCCCCAGGGCCATGGCTACACCTTC
>TRBV4-1|-|-|TRBJ1-4
CASSAHGGRDQDEKLFF
TGCGCCAGCAGCGCTCATGGGGGCAGGGACCAGGATGAAAAACTGTTTTTT
>TRBV6-5|-|-|TRBJ1-2
CASSPWDSQNYGYTF
TGTGCCAGCAGTCCCTGGGACTCCCAGAACTATGGCTACACCTTC
>TRBV3-1/TRBV3-2|-|-|TRBJ1-5
CASSQVAGNQPQHF
TGTGCCAGCAGCCAAGTAGCAGGGAATCAGCCCCAGCATTTT
>TRBV28|-|-|TRBJ2-5
CASSLEETQYF
TGTGCCAGCAGCCTTGAAGAGACCCAGTACTTC
>TRBV4-2|TRBD1|-|TRBJ1-2
CASSHRDRSPLGYTF
TGTGCCAGCAGCCACCGGGACAGGTCCCCACTGGGCTACACCTTC
>TRBV19|-|once|TRBJ2-7
CASSARYTSYEQYF
TGTGCCAGTAGTGCCCGTTATACTAGCTACGAGCAGTACTTC
>TRBV6-2/TRBV6-3|-|-|TRBJ1-1
CASSYPPILGPLTEAFF
TGTGCCAGCAGTTACCCGCCGATCTTGGGCCCCCTCACTGAAGCTTTCTTT
>TRBV6-2/TRBV6-3|TRBD2|-|TRBJ2-1
CASSWRLAYNEQFF
TGTGCCAGCAGCTGGCGACTAGCGTACAATGAGCAGTTCTTC
>TRBV30|TRBD2|-|TRBJ2-3
CAWSAWGLAGGEGADTQYF
TGTGCCTGGAGTGCTTGGGGACTAGCGGGGGGTGAGGGCGCAGATACGCAGTATTTT
>TRBV11-2|-|-|TRBJ1-1
CASSSLRWRTEAFF
TGTGCCAGCAGCTCGCTGAGGTGGCGCACTGAAGCTTTCTTT
>TRBV24-1|-|-|TRBJ2-1
CATSDSGRTRGGEQFF
TGTGCCACCAGTGATTCGGGGCGGACCCGAGGGGGTGAGCAGTTCTTC
>TRBV6-1|TRBD1|few|TRBJ2-1
CASSEAVTGRNEQFF
TGTGCCAGCAGTGAAGCGGTGACAGGGCGGAATGAGCAGTTCTTC
>TRBV5-1|-|once|TRBJ2-1
CASSLDPSGSYNEQFF
TGCGCCAGCAGCCTGGACCCCAGCGGCTCCTACAATGAGCAGTTCTTC
>TRBV28|-|-|TRBJ1-1
CASSAPGARYTEAFF
TGTGCCAGCAGTGCCCCAGGGGCGCGGTACACTGAAGCTTTCTTT
>TRBV7-2|-|-|TRBJ2-5
CASSQPSGWRTQYF
TGTGCCAGCAGCCAGCCCAGCGGGTGGAGGACCCAGTACTTC